These 10 T cell receptor beta chains share one sample of origin, sequenced in a study of blood T cell repertoires in COVID-19. Only in-frame clones appear in the TCRdb table, and some are missing; sequencing was by immunoSEQ multiplex PCR. The sample yields about 65,000 clones, roughly four fifths seen once. Sequenced material: peripheral blood. These receptors all come from a man older than 75 with acute or convalescent COVID-19.

The chain employs TRBV7-8 and TRBJ1-1; 9 positions agree with TRBD1. Germline V gene lookup returns CDR1 SGHVS and CDR2 FQNEAQ. The J segment lost 5 bases and the V segment lost 6 bases, leaving 7 bases of the junction unmatched. CDR3 size: 14 residues. The CDR3: CASRADRGGTEAFF. CDR3 in DNA: TGTGCCAGCAGGGCGGACAGGGGAGGTACTGAAGCTTTCTTT.

This clone occurred once. The J gene is TRBJ2-1, the V gene TRBV2; D is unclear. V lost 2 bases and J lost 7, with 12 bases in between. Per germline, CDR1 SNHLY and CDR2 FYNNEI. There are 14 residues in the CDR3. CDR3 residues: CASSELQTTNEQFF. CDR3 nucleotides: TGTGCCAGCAGTGAACTACAGACCACGAATGAGCAGTTCTTC. The full variable domain, in which reference TRBV2 and TRBJ2-1 provide the parts outside the CDR3, is EPEVTQTPSHQVTQMGQEVILRCVPISNHLYFYWYRQILGQKVEFLVSFYNNEISEKSEIFDDQFSVERPDGSNFTLKIRSTKLEDSAMYFCASSELQTTNEQFFGPGTRLTVL.

J is TRBJ1-2 and V is TRBV13, with 11 bases that match TRBD1. There are 14 residues in the CDR3. CDR1 and CDR2 from the germline V gene are PRHDT and FYEKMQ (reference sequence). Unmatched junction bases numbered 3, after V lost 4 bases and J lost 5 bases. CDR3 DNA: TGTGCCAGCAGCTCGGACAGGGGGCTTTATGGCTACACCTTC. Protein sequence: CASSSDRGLYGYTF.

This chain joins TRBV5-1 and TRBJ1-4; TRBD1 matches at 7 bases. The length of the CDR3 is 14 residues. V was pared by 4 bases and J by 8 bases, with 8 bases of the junction left unmatched. CDR1 is SGHRS and CDR2 is YFSETQ in the germline V gene. CDR3 region: CASSQDRVREKLFF. The CDR3 nucleotides read TGCGCCAGCAGCCAAGACAGGGTCCGGGAAAAACTGTTTTTT.

The genes are TRBV7-9 and TRBJ1-1, with D tentatively TRBD1 (5 bases). Germline CDR1 is SEHNR and CDR2 is FQNEAQ (reference sequence). Trimming cost V 0 bases and J 3 bases, with 11 bases left between them. The CDR3 length is 15 residues. The CDR3 is CASSLASGVDTEAFF. In DNA, the CDR3 is TGTGCCAGCAGCTTAGCGTCGGGGGTAGACACTGAAGCTTTCTTT. Looking up the rest from reference TRBV7-9 and TRBJ1-1 gives the full variable domain: DTGVSQNPRHKITKRGQNVTFRCDPISEHNRLYWYRQTLGQGPEFLTYFQNEAQLEKSRLLSDRFSAERPKGSFSTLEIQRTEQGDSAMYLCASSLASGVDTEAFFGQGTRLTVV.

This clone was found a few times. For the CDR3, the DNA is TGCAGCGTCGTTAACAGCTATGGCTACACCTTC. It yields the protein CSVVNSYGYTF. This sequence joins TRBV29-1 and TRBJ1-2; D remains unclear. Germline V gene lookup returns CDR1 SQVTM and CDR2 ANQGSEA. V was trimmed by 6 bases and J by 4 bases, leaving 9 bases between them. The CDR3 covers 11 residues.

The chain employs TRBV2 and TRBJ1-1; 9 nucleotides agree with TRBD1. Trimming took 5 bases from V and 4 from J; bases not matched to a gene: 5. The CDR3 has 14 amino acids. Per germline, CDR1 SNHLY and CDR2 FYNNEI. CDR3 bases: TGTGCCAGCAGTTGGGACAGGGCCGGCACTGAAGCTTTCTTT. It translates to CASSWDRAGTEAFF.

This clone was recorded a few times. V usage is TRBV11-2 and J usage is TRBJ2-7; TRBD2 matches 13 bases. Germline V gives CDR1 SGHAT, CDR2 FQNNGV. This CDR3 comprises 15 residues. Trimming removed 4 bases from V and 6 bases from J; junction bases left unmatched: 6. CDR3 DNA: TGTGCCAGCAGCTACACTAGCGGGGGGGCCAGCGAGCAGTACTTC. Amino acids: CASSYTSGGASEQYF.

The CDR3 DNA reads as TGCGCCAGCAGCACTCCCACAGGGGCCTACGAGCAGTACTTC. This encodes CASSTPTGAYEQYF. The chain links TRBV5-1 to TRBJ2-7, with 7 bases matching TRBD1. CDR3 size: 14 residues. Losses at the gene ends were 4 bases for V and 2 bases for J; bases not matched to a gene: 6. Looked up from germline, CDR1 is SGHRS and CDR2 is YFSETQ.

This rearrangement joins TRBV11-3 to TRBJ2-2, with TRBD1 identical over 8 bases. Germline CDR1 SGHNT, CDR2 YENEEA. The CDR3 consists of 15 residues. V shed 5 bases, J shed 8 bases, and the junction held 10 bases outside the gene matches. The CDR3 DNA reads as TGTGCCAGCAGCAACCGGGACAGGCCATCAGGGGAGCTGTTTTTT. Its translation: CASSNRDRPSGELFF.